These 27 T cell receptor beta chains were sequenced from one sample in a study of esophageal squamous cell carcinoma under preoperative chemotherapy. One entry per CDR3 protein, called by TCRdb with MiXCR from the PCR reads. Of about 32,000 distinct CDR3 sequences listed, 52% are singletons. As for time point: after preoperative PTX-NDP chemotherapy. The sample was taken from a patient given preoperative chemotherapy. These receptors came from a human donor with esophageal squamous cell carcinoma. The donor label of this sample is uncertain.

This clonotype appeared a few times. The chain joins TRBV5-6 to TRBJ1-1; possible D gene TRBD1, 6 bases. Germline CDR1 and CDR2: SGHDT and YYEEEE. V shed 2 bases and J shed 0 bases, with 8 bases lying between them. The CDR3 loop spans 14 amino acids. The CDR3 DNA reads as TGTGCCAGCAGCTTCAGGGGAATGAACACTGAAGCTTTCTTT. Its protein product is CASSFRGMNTEAFF.

The chain uses TRBV5-5 and TRBJ1-3; D ambiguous. Germline V lookup: CDR1 SGHKS, CDR2 YYEKEE (reference sequence). Trimming shortened V by 0 bases and J by 4 bases, and 8 bases separated the two germline ends. There are 14 residues in the CDR3. The CDR3: CASSLVSGGNTIYF. CDR3 nucleotides: TGTGCCAGCAGCTTGGTCAGCGGAGGAAACACCATATATTTT.

The CDR3 sequence is CASSPARTGLGETQYF. CDR3 nucleotides: TGTGCCAGCAGCCCCGCTCGGACAGGGCTGGGAGAGACCCAGTACTTC. The J gene is TRBJ2-5, the V gene TRBV7-6, with 8 bases that match TRBD1. This CDR3 is 16 amino acids long. Looked up from germline, CDR1 is SGHVS and CDR2 is FNYEAQ. Trimming removed 5 bases from V and 4 bases from J; junction bases left unmatched: 12.

This clonotype appeared many times. The J gene is TRBJ2-3, the V gene TRBV7-9, with 9 bases matching TRBD2. J gave up 1 base and V 10 bases, and 3 bases lay outside the gene matches. The germline CDR1 and CDR2 sequences are SEHNR and FQNEAQ (reference sequence). This CDR3 spans 13 amino acids. The CDR3: CAMTSGRTDTQYF. Written as DNA, the CDR3 is TGTGCCATGACTAGCGGTCGCACAGATACGCAGTATTTT. The full variable domain, in which reference TRBV7-9 and TRBJ2-3 provide the parts outside the CDR3, is DTGVSQNPRHKITKRGQNVTFRCDPISEHNRLYWYRQTLGQGPEFLTYFQNEAQLEKSRLLSDRFSAERPKGSFSTLEIQRTEQGDSAMYLCAMTSGRTDTQYFGPGTRLTVL.

This clonotype was seen a few times. The conserved closing phenylalanine or tryptophan is absent in this CDR3, likely reflecting a read error. It is unclear where the CDR3 begins or ends on the DNA, so no DNA is shown, and the CDR3 is as TCRdb lists it. The chain has TRBV6-1 and TRBJ2-6; TRBD2 is the table's D call and was not checked against the DNA. From germline, CDR1 is MNHNS and CDR2 SASEGT. The CDR3 numbers 8 amino acids, ends counted. The CDR3 spells CASSKTSG.

This clonotype was detected a few times. A junction end diverges from the germline sequence, so it may reflect a read error. This sequence joins TRBV11-3 and TRBJ2-3, with D perhaps TRBD1 or TRBD2 (5 bases each). The CDR3 runs to 17 residues. The germline CDR1 and CDR2 sequences are SGHNT and YENEEA. The CDR3: CASSFEAGTGDVDTQYF. The DNA for the CDR3 is TGTGCCAGCAGCTTCGAAGCCGGGACCGGGGATGTAGATACGCAGTACTTT.

As for this clonotype: A junction boundary mismatches the germline segment, possibly from a read error. This sequence joins TRBV7-2 and TRBJ2-3; D remains ambiguous. The CDR3 contains 14 residues. CDR1 and CDR2 (germline): SGHTA, FQGNSA. CDR3 amino acids: CASSLHRSPDTQYF. Here the CDR3 DNA reads TGTGCCAGCAGCTTACACCGTAGCCCAGATACCCAGTATTTT. Based on the CDR3 plus reference TRBV7-2 and TRBJ2-3, the full variable domain is GAGVSQSPSNKVTEKGKDVELRCDPISGHTALYWYRQSLGQGLEFLIYFQGNSAPDKSGLPSDRFSAERTGGSVSTLTIQRTQQEDSAVYLCASSLHRSPDTQYFGPGTRLTVL.

This clonotype was picked up many times. The chain uses TRBV27 and TRBJ2-5; D not resolved. The end of the DNA fits TRBJ2-7 better, so the J call may be wrong. The CDR3 contains 15 residues. Per germline, CDR1 MNHEY and CDR2 SMNVEV (reference sequence). CDR3 nucleotide sequence: TGTGCCAGCAGTTTAAGGGCGCACAGTGAAGGCGAGCAGTACTTC. This codes for CASSLRAHSEGEQYF.

This clonotype was seen at least ten times. The chain is built from TRBV12-3 or TRBV12-4 and TRBJ2-1; 10 bases match TRBD1. This CDR3 has 15 amino acids. V lost 4 bases to trimming and J lost 8 bases; unmatched junction nucleotides: 8. The CDR3, as DNA: TGTGCCAGCAGTTCTGGGACAGGGGAGATTGATGAGCAGTTCTTC. It encodes CASSSGTGEIDEQFF.

The V gene is TRBV6-5, the J gene TRBJ1-3; D may be TRBD1 (6 bases). Trimming removed 0 bases from V and 0 bases from J, with 12 bases in between. The CDR3 length is 17 residues. Germline values: CDR1 MNHEY, CDR2 SVGAGI. The CDR3 coding sequence is TGTGCCAGCAGTTACTCGAGCCAGGGGATCTCTGGAAACACCATATATTTT. This codes for CASSYSSQGISGNTIYF.

As regards this clonotype: At one of its ends the junction is not consistent with the germline gene, which may arise from a read error. V is TRBV7-8 and J is TRBJ2-3, with D perhaps TRBD2 (7 bases). CDR1 is SGHVS, CDR2 FQNEAQ, per germline. The CDR3 loop spans 17 amino acids. The DNA for the CDR3 is TGTGCCAGCAGCTTAGCGAGGCGGGCGGGGGCTAAAAATACGCAGTATTTC. It translates to CASSLARRAGAKNTQYF.

With regard to this clonotype: The junction differs from germline at one of its ends, possibly a read error. The genes are TRBV7-3 and TRBJ2-3; 8 nucleotides line up with TRBD2. The CDR3 is made up of 17 amino acids. Germline CDR1 and CDR2: SGHTA and FQGTGA. This CDR3 reads CASSRNPGRGAEDTQYF. CDR3 nucleotide sequence: TGTGCCAGCAGCCGCAACCCGGGGCGGGGGGCCGAAGACACGCAGTACTTT. Full variable domain (rest looked up from reference TRBV7-3 and TRBJ2-3): GAGVSQTPSNKVTEKGKYVELRCDPISGHTALYWYRQSLGQGPEFLIYFQGTGAADDSGLPNDRFFAVRPEGSVSTLKIQRTERGDSAVYLCASSRNPGRGAEDTQYFGPGTRLTVL.

At least ten counts were recorded for this clonotype. V is TRBV25-1 and J is TRBJ1-1; a weak D match, TRBD1 (6 bases). Germline CDR1 is MGHDK and CDR2 is SYGVNS. V gave up 6 bases and J gave up 1 base, with 9 bases separating them. The CDR3 sequence is 13 residues long. CDR3 nucleotides: TGTGCCAGCAGGGAGACAGGGAACACTGAAGCTTTCTTT. Amino acids: CASRETGNTEAFF.

A remark on this clonotype: At one end the junction does not follow the germline gene, possibly because of a read error. The chain combines TRBV7-3 with TRBJ2-3, with 7 bases lining up with TRBD2. CDR3 length: 17 residues. CDR1 SGHTA and CDR2 FQGTGA come from the germline V gene. CDR3 nucleotides: TGTGCCAGCAGCCTGGAACTGGGGGGGGGGGATGAAGATACGCAGTATTTC. Its translation is CASSLELGGGDEDTQYF.

The CDR3 DNA follows: TGTGCCAGCAGCGTAGGTCTGGGGAAGGAAGATACGCAGTATTTT. It encodes CASSVGLGKEDTQYF. The chain joins TRBV9 to TRBJ2-3, with D unclear. Trimming pared 0 bases from V and 5 bases from J, leaving 13 bases between. CDR1 SGDLS and CDR2 YYNGEE come from the germline V gene. The CDR3 runs 15 residues.

The chain couples TRBV6-5 to TRBJ2-7; no firm D call. Germline V CDR1 and CDR2: MNHEY, SVGAGI. CDR3 length equals 16 residues. V was shortened by 2 bases and J by 0 bases, with 14 bases between the two germline ends. CDR3 bases: TGTGCCAGCAGTTACAGAGGTATAGGGCGCTCCTACGAGCAGTACTTC. Residues: CASSYRGIGRSYEQYF.

There are many counts of this clonotype. J is TRBJ1-3 and V is TRBV6-1; D not certain. The CDR3 is made up of 14 amino acids. CDR1 is MNHNS and CDR2 is SASEGT in the germline V gene. V dropped 8 bases and J dropped 0 bases, with 11 bases sitting between them. CDR3: CASRTPSSGNTIYF. The CDR3 DNA reads TGTGCCAGCCGGACGCCGAGCTCTGGAAACACCATATATTTT.

In regard to this clonotype: The CDR3 ends on some other residue instead of the conserved phenylalanine or tryptophan, so this is likely a read error. The CDR3 region has the DNA TGTGCCAGCAGCTTTGCGGCAGGCCAAGAGACCCAGTTCTCC. Translation gives CASSFAAGQETQFS. The chain has TRBV7-2 and TRBJ2-5; D is undetermined. The J call may be faulty, since TRBJ2-1 better matches the DNA end. Germline V gives CDR1 SGHTA, CDR2 FQGNSA. There are 14 residues in the CDR3.

This clonotype was observed many times. V and J are TRBV6-5 and TRBJ1-1; D is possibly TRBD1 (6 bases). Trimming removed 0 bases from V and 1 base from J, with 6 bases in between. Germline-derived CDR1 and CDR2 are MNHEY and SVGAGI. The CDR3 runs 14 residues. The CDR3 loop is CASSYSGGNTEAFF. CDR3 DNA sequence: TGTGCCAGCAGTTACTCAGGGGGGAACACTGAAGCTTTCTTT.

The V call is TRBV5-6, the J call TRBJ2-5; possibly TRBD2 for D (5 bases). The DNA end lines up better with TRBJ2-7; the J call may be wrong. This CDR3 region has 14 residues. The germline CDR1 and CDR2 sequences are SGHDT and YYEEEE. DNA for the CDR3: TGTGCCAGCAGCTTGCGGGGTCCCGCGAGCGAGCAGTACTTC. Amino acids: CASSLRGPASEQYF.

In this sample, this clonotype turned up a few times. This chain links TRBV28 with TRBJ2-3; 8 bases align to TRBD2. V shed 8 bases and J 0 bases; nucleotides not matched to a gene: 4. Germline loops: CDR1 MDHEN, CDR2 SYDVKM. CDR3 length: 14 residues. DNA of the CDR3: TGTGCCAGCGCCCGGGGGGGAAGCACAGATACGCAGTATTTT. Its translation is CASARGGSTDTQYF.

The rearrangement uses TRBV11-3 and TRBJ2-1; 12 nucleotides line up with TRBD2. This CDR3 comprises 17 residues. The ends lost 1 base at V and 2 bases at J; junction bases unmatched: 3. Looked up from germline, CDR1 is SGHNT and CDR2 is YENEEA. The CDR3 protein is CASSLGLAGAAYNEQFF. The CDR3 bases are TGTGCCAGCAGCTTAGGACTAGCGGGAGCTGCCTACAATGAGCAGTTCTTC. The full variable domain, in which reference TRBV11-3 and TRBJ2-1 provide the parts outside the CDR3, is EAGVVQSPRYKIIEKKQPVAFWCNPISGHNTLYWYLQNLGQGPELLIRYENEEAVDDSQLPKDRFSAERLKGVDSTLKIQPAELGDSAVYLCASSLGLAGAAYNEQFFGPGTRLTVL.

The V and J genes are TRBV6-5 and TRBJ1-1; TRBD1 is a possible D gene (6 bases). Per the germline V gene, CDR1 is MNHEY and CDR2 is SVGAGI. V lost 4 bases, J lost 4 bases, and 13 bases lay in between. The CDR3 loop spans 14 amino acids. The CDR3 is CASSLQGRGTEAFF. The CDR3 bases are TGTGCCAGCAGTTTACAGGGTCGGGGCACTGAAGCTTTCTTT.

CDR3 amino acids: CASGPVSSTGELFF. CDR3 DNA: TGTGCCAGCGGTCCCGTGTCCAGCACCGGGGAGCTGTTTTTT. The chain uses TRBV11-1 and TRBJ2-2; D is uncertain. The CDR3 extends over 14 amino acids. Trimming pared 8 bases from V and 4 bases from J, leaving 14 bases between. Germline V gene data show CDR1 as SGHAT and CDR2 as FQDESV (reference sequence).

The gene calls are TRBV7-8 and TRBJ2-2; D perhaps matches TRBD1 (6 bases). The J call is in doubt because the DNA end fits TRBJ2-3 better. CDR3 length equals 16 residues. CDR1 is SGHVS and CDR2 is FQNEAQ in the germline V gene. The CDR3 coding sequence is TGTGCCAGCATCGGCCTCGAGGGGGTAAGCACCGAGGCGCAGTATTTT. This translates into CASIGLEGVSTEAQYF.

The V and J genes are TRBV10-3 and TRBJ2-3; D may match TRBD1 or TRBD2 (7 bases each). Germline loops: CDR1 ENHRY, CDR2 SYGVKD. The CDR3 runs to 14 residues. The CDR3 spells CGVRGGRAKDTQYF. The CDR3 bases are TGTGGCGTCAGGGGGGGACGAGCCAAAGATACGCAGTATTTT.

Points on this clonotype: One junction end disagrees with the germline gene, perhaps due to a read error. The J gene is TRBJ2-3, the V gene TRBV7-2; 8 bases fit TRBD2. Germline-derived CDR1 and CDR2 are SGHTA and FQGNSA. The CDR3 is 16 amino acids. The CDR3 sequence: CASGVRGGQRTETQYF. In nucleotides, the CDR3 is TGTGCCAGCGGGGTGCGCGGGGGGCAACGCACAGAGACGCAGTATTTC. Filled out from reference TRBV7-2 and TRBJ2-3, the complete variable domain reads GAGVSQSPSNKVTEKGKDVELRCDPISGHTALYWYRQSLGQGLEFLIYFQGNSAPDKSGLPSDRFSAERTGGSVSTLTIQRTQQEDSAVYLCASGVRGGQRTETQYFGPGTRLTVL.